The 26 T cell receptor beta chains in this list originate from one sample, sequenced in a study of blood T cell repertoires in COVID-19. Sequencing used immunoSEQ multiplex PCR; TCRdb keeps in-frame clones, though not all of them. The data show approximately 500,000 clones, roughly 89% seen once. Input material: peripheral blood. The source of these receptors is a woman aged 45 to 65 with COVID-19, enrolled during active disease.

Concerning this clone: The junction shows a germline mismatch at one end, possibly a read error. The J gene is TRBJ2-3, the V gene TRBV2; no firm D call. This CDR3 contains 13 residues. Germline-derived CDR1 and CDR2 are SNHLY and FYNNEI. The CDR3 region is CLTGLASTDTQYF. The CDR3 bases are TGCCTGACTGGGTTGGCTAGCACAGATACGCAGTATTTT.

The chain's CDR3 is CASSQDRSGSSGNTIYF. The CDR3 DNA reads as TGTGCCAGCAGCCAAGATCGATCGGGGAGCTCTGGAAACACCATATATTTT. The V call is TRBV4-2, the J call TRBJ1-3; no clear D. This CDR3 comprises 17 residues. Trimming took off 0 bases at V and 0 bases at J, with 12 bases between the two ends. Germline V gene lookup returns CDR1 LGHNA and CDR2 YNFKEQ.

This rearrangement joins TRBV19 to TRBJ1-2; D is undetermined. The CDR3 is 12 amino acids. Germline CDR1 LNHDA, CDR2 SQIVND (reference sequence). Trimming left V 5 bases short and J 1 base short, with 5 bases between. CDR3 protein: CASSPFNYGYTF. The CDR3 DNA is TGTGCCAGTAGTCCGTTTAACTATGGCTACACCTTC.

The chain combines TRBV18 with TRBJ2-7; 7 bases fit TRBD2. The CDR3 totals 13 residues. V was clipped by 4 bases and J by 2 bases; unmatched bases: 2. Germline CDR1 reads KGHSH; CDR2 reads LQKENI. CDR3 sequence (DNA): TGTGCCAGCTCACATGGACTAGCCTACGAGCAGTACTTC. It yields the protein CASSHGLAYEQYF.

The genes are TRBV12-3 or TRBV12-4 and TRBJ2-7, with D unclear. This CDR3 is 12 amino acids long. V dropped 2 bases and J dropped 2 bases, with 4 bases sitting between them. This chain's CDR3 is CASSLTPYEQYF. CDR3 nucleotide sequence: TGTGCCAGCAGTTTAACACCCTACGAGCAGTACTTC.

V and J are TRBV18 and TRBJ1-5; D is undetermined. Trimming took off 3 bases at V and 6 bases at J, with 9 bases between the two ends. This CDR3 region has 13 residues. Germline-derived CDR1 and CDR2 are KGHSH and LQKENI. CDR3 protein: CASSPREAQPQHF. CDR3 sequence (DNA): TGTGCCAGCTCACCGAGGGAAGCTCAGCCCCAGCATTTT.

V usage is TRBV3-1 (or the pseudogene TRBV3-2) and J usage is TRBJ2-7; tentatively, D is TRBD2 (5 bases). The CDR3 consists of 17 residues. V lost 0 bases and J lost 3, with 18 bases in between. CDR1 and CDR2 (germline): LGHDT, YNNKEL (reference sequence). In DNA form, the CDR3 reads TGTGCCAGCAGCCAAGATTGGGGAGCTAGCTCGGTCTACGAGCAGTACTTC. Translated, it gives CASSQDWGASSVYEQYF.

The chain employs TRBV9 and TRBJ2-2; D is perhaps TRBD2 (5 bases). CDR1 is SGDLS and CDR2 is YYNGEE in the germline V gene. The V end lost 4 bases, the J end lost 7 bases, and 17 bases lay between the germline ends. The CDR3 extends over 15 amino acids. CDR3 DNA: TGTGCCAGCAGCCCCTCCGTCGGGGAAGGCGGGGAGCTGTTTTTT. Its protein product is CASSPSVGEGGELFF.

The V gene is TRBV7-9, the J gene TRBJ1-4, with D unresolved. The V and J ends lost 5 bases and 5 bases respectively, with 12 bases between them. CDR1 is SEHNR and CDR2 is FQNEAQ in the germline V gene (reference sequence). The CDR3 is 14 residues long. The CDR3 DNA follows: TGTGCCAGCAGCACCACTTTGAACAATGAAAAACTGTTTTTT. Its protein product is CASSTTLNNEKLFF.

This clone was detected a few times. The V and J genes are TRBV4-2 and TRBJ1-5; 7 bases are shared with TRBD1. The CDR3 is made up of 16 amino acids. After removal of 0 bases from V and 7 bases from J, the junction contained 9 bases not matched to a gene. The germline V gene has CDR1 LGHNA and CDR2 YNFKEQ. The CDR3 nucleotides are TGTGCCAGCAGCCAAGAGAGGGACCCAGGGGGACAGCCCCAGCATTTT. This encodes CASSQERDPGGQPQHF.

The J gene is TRBJ1-2, the V gene TRBV12-3 or TRBV12-4; perhaps TRBD1 as D (5 bases). The CDR3 has 13 amino acids. V was clipped by 5 bases and J by 7 bases, with 14 bases between them. CDR3 sequence: CASSLGHTAGYTF. For the CDR3, the DNA is TGTGCCAGCAGTCTCGGACATACGGCTGGCTACACCTTC.

This chain links TRBV19 with TRBJ2-1; 9 nucleotides agree with TRBD2. Germline CDR1 LNHDA, CDR2 SQIVND (reference sequence). Trimming cost V 3 bases and J 5 bases; bases outside gene matches: 5. CDR3 size: 15 residues. CDR3 sequence (DNA): TGTGCCAGTAGTATCTCCAGCGGGGGGCACAATGAGCAGTTCTTC. Translation gives CASSISSGGHNEQFF.

A few counts support this clone. The CDR3 loop reads CASSLDPGKGYTIYF. CDR3 coding DNA: TGTGCCAGCAGCTTAGATCCAGGGAAGGGATACACCATATATTTT. The chain recombines TRBV7-2 with TRBJ1-3; perhaps TRBD1 as D (5 bases). Trimming took 1 base from V and 8 from J, leaving 15 bases between them. The germline gives CDR1 SGHTA, CDR2 FQGNSA. This CDR3 is 15 amino acids long.

This chain uses TRBV19 with TRBJ1-1; tentatively, D is TRBD1 (5 bases). The CDR3 sequence is 15 residues long. Germline CDR1 LNHDA, CDR2 SQIVND (reference sequence). The germline V and J ends were trimmed by 3 bases and 3 bases, with 14 bases remaining between them. CDR3 region: CASSIVRAVHTEAFF. In nucleotides, the CDR3 is TGTGCCAGTAGTATCGTCAGGGCTGTGCACACTGAAGCTTTCTTT.

Written as DNA, the CDR3 is TGTGCCAGCAGCCAAGACATGAGTTACACTGAAGCTTTCTTT. Protein: CASSQDMSYTEAFF. This chain joins TRBV3-1 (or the pseudogene TRBV3-2) and TRBJ1-1; D not certain. With 0 bases removed from V and 3 bases from J, the gap between germline ends came to 8 bases. This CDR3 comprises 14 residues. Germline V lookup: CDR1 LGHDT, CDR2 YNNKEL (reference sequence).

The chain is built from TRBV11-2 and TRBJ1-6, with a tentative D call TRBD1 (5 bases). Germline V gene sequence: CDR1 SGHAT, CDR2 FQNNGV. V gave up 5 bases and J gave up 9 bases, with 17 bases separating them. The CDR3 is 15 amino acids. CDR3 region: CASSLTEPGLSPLHF. Here the CDR3 DNA reads TGTGCCAGCAGCCTAACAGAGCCAGGGCTTTCACCCCTCCACTTT.

The chain is built from TRBV3-1 (or the pseudogene TRBV3-2) and TRBJ1-1; D gene ambiguous. In germline, CDR1 is LGHDT, CDR2 YNNKEL (reference sequence). The V gene lost 4 bases and the J gene lost 3 bases, with 15 bases spanning the gap. CDR3 size: 15 residues. CDR3 protein: CASSLGRQVYTEAFF. The CDR3 DNA follows: TGTGCCAGCAGCCTCGGTCGCCAGGTTTACACTGAAGCTTTCTTT.

The rearrangement joins TRBV5-1 to TRBJ2-3; the D gene is possibly TRBD2 (5 bases). Germline V gene data show CDR1 as SGHRS and CDR2 as YFSETQ. With 3 bases removed from V and 2 bases from J, the gap between germline ends came to 10 bases. The CDR3 is made up of 14 amino acids. The CDR3, as DNA: TGCGCCAGCAGCTCGGGCCTAGCCACAGATACGCAGTATTTT. Residues: CASSSGLATDTQYF.

The genes are TRBV3-1 (or the pseudogene TRBV3-2) and TRBJ1-2; 8 nucleotides match TRBD1. Unmatched junction bases numbered 14, after V lost 4 bases and J lost 13 bases. This CDR3 spans 14 amino acids. Germline CDR1 is LGHDT and CDR2 is YNNKEL (reference sequence). Here the CDR3 reads CASSPTDRVGVVTF. The DNA of the CDR3 is TGTGCCAGCAGCCCAACGGACAGGGTGGGGGTAGTCACCTTC.

The gene calls are TRBV30 and TRBJ1-5; D possibly corresponds to TRBD1 (6 bases). The CDR3 has 13 amino acids. With 3 bases removed from V and 7 bases from J, the gap between germline ends came to 13 bases. From germline, CDR1 is GTSNPN and CDR2 SVGIG (reference sequence). CDR3 amino acids: CAWSSGVQQPQHF. CDR3 in DNA: TGTGCCTGGAGCTCAGGGGTTCAGCAGCCCCAGCATTTT.

This clone was detected once. The V gene is TRBV6-1, the J gene TRBJ2-1; TRBD2 aligns across 7 bases. The CDR3 length is 18 residues. With V trimmed by 2 bases and J by 2 bases, 12 bases remained unmatched. CDR1 is MNHNS, CDR2 SASEGT, per germline. DNA for the CDR3: TGTGCCAGCAGTGAATCTGGATTGTGGGGGGGACCCTACAATGAGCAGTTCTTC. This gives the protein CASSESGLWGGPYNEQFF.

J is TRBJ1-2 and V is TRBV6-6; 8 bases map to TRBD1. This CDR3 is 13 amino acids long. V lost 10 bases and J lost 6; bases outside the gene matches: 10. Germline assignment: CDR1 MNHNY and CDR2 SVGAGI (reference sequence). In DNA, the CDR3 is TGTGCCATCCCGAGTCAGGGGGCGAATGGCTACACCTTC. The encoded protein is CAIPSQGANGYTF.

The chain carries TRBV30 and TRBJ2-3; 12 bases match TRBD2. V gave up 7 bases and J gave up 5 bases; unmatched junction bases: 13. The CDR3 is made up of 16 amino acids. From germline, CDR1 is GTSNPN and CDR2 SVGIG (reference sequence). In DNA form, the CDR3 reads TGTGCCTCAAAGTCGGGCGCTAGCGGGGGGGGAGATACGCAGTATTTT. Amino acid sequence: CASKSGASGGGDTQYF.

J is TRBJ2-4 and V is TRBV7-3; TRBD1 matches at 9 bases. The CDR3 has 15 amino acids. Trimming removed 5 bases from V and 8 bases from J; junction bases left unmatched: 10. Looked up from germline, CDR1 is SGHTA and CDR2 is FQGTGA. The CDR3 loop reads CASSQQGAQGHIQYF. The CDR3 bases are TGTGCCAGCAGCCAACAGGGGGCCCAGGGGCACATTCAGTACTTC.

This clone has ten or more counts. The V call is TRBV6-2 or TRBV6-3, the J call TRBJ1-1; TRBD1 matches 8 bases. Trimming cost V 2 bases and J 4 bases; bases outside gene matches: 6. This CDR3 comprises 15 residues. CDR1 is MNHEY, CDR2 SVGEGT, per germline. The CDR3 DNA reads as TGTGCCAGCAGTTACGCGACAGGGGTAGGCACTGAAGCTTTCTTT. It translates to CASSYATGVGTEAFF.

CDR3 sequence (DNA): TGTGCCGCCTCAGGGGGCCCCACAGATACGCAGTATTTT. It is translated as CAASGGPTDTQYF. The rearrangement joins TRBV10-3 to TRBJ2-3, with TRBD1 matching 8 bases. There are 13 residues in the CDR3. The germline V gene encodes CDR1 ENHRY and CDR2 SYGVKD. Losses at the gene ends were 11 bases for V and 2 bases for J; bases not matched to a gene: 6.